This T cell receptor beta chain emerged from a study of blood T cell repertoires in COVID-19. Across the whole study: PBMCs, B-cell-depleted T cells, or T cells were the source of the cDNA or gDNA that made up the material.

Generated by immunoSEQ multiplex PCR, the TCRdb table keeps only in-frame clones and is missing some. The sample comprises some 67,000 clones, more than 75% of which are singletons, and 5% to 6.5% rests with the top ten. Sequencing was performed on peripheral blood. The TCR sequence derives from a man aged 50-60 years with active COVID-19.

DNA for the CDR3: TGTGCCAGCAGTTACTCGACCTCGGGGGGGGACTATGGCTACACCTTC. As protein: CASSYSTSGGDYGYTF. The rearrangement uses TRBV6-5 and TRBJ1-2, with D possibly being TRBD1 (5 bases). Trimming left V 0 bases short and J 3 bases short, with 14 bases between. The germline V gene encodes CDR1 MNHEY and CDR2 SVGAGI. The CDR3 is made up of 16 amino acids.